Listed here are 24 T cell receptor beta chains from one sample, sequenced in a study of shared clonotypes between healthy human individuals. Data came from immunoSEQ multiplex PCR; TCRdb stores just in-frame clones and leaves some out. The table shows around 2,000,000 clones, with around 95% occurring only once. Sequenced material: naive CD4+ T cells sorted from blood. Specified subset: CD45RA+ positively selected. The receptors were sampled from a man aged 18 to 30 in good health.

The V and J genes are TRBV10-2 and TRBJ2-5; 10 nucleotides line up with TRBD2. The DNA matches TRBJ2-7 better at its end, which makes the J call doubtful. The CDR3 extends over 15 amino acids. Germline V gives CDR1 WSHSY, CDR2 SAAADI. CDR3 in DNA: TGCGCCAGCAGTGAATCCGGGACTAGCGTCTACGAGCAGTACTTC. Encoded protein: CASSESGTSVYEQYF.

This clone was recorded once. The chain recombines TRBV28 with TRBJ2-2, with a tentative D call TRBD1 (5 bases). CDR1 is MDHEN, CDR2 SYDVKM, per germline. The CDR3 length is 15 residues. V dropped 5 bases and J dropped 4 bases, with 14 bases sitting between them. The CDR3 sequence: CASSQQAVVTGELFF. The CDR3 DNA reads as TGTGCCAGCAGTCAACAGGCGGTTGTCACCGGGGAGCTGTTTTTT.

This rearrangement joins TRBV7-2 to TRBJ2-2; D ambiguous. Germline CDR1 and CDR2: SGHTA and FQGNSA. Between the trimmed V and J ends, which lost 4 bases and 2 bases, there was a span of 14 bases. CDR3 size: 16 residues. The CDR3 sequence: CASSWQTAPNTGELFF. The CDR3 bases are TGTGCCAGCAGCTGGCAGACGGCGCCTAACACCGGGGAGCTGTTTTTT.

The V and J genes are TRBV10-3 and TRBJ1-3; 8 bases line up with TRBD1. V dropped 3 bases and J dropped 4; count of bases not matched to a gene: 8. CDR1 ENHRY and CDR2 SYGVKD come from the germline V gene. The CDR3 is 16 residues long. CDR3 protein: CAISETDRGSGNTIYF. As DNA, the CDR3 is TGTGCCATCAGTGAAACCGACAGGGGATCCGGAAACACCATATATTTT.

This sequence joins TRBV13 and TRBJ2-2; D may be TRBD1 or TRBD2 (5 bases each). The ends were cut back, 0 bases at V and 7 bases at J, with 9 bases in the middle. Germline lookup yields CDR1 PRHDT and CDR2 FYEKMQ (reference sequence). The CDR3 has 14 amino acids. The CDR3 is CASSLGGAVGELFF. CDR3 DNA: TGTGCCAGCAGCTTAGGCGGGGCGGTCGGGGAGCTGTTTTTT.

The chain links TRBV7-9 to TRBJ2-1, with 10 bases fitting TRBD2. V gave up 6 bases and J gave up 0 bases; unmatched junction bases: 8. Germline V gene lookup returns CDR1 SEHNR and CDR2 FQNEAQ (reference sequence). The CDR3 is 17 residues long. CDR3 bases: TGTGCCAGCAGTGCTGCGGGACTAGCGTACTCCTACAATGAGCAGTTCTTC. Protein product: CASSAAGLAYSYNEQFF.

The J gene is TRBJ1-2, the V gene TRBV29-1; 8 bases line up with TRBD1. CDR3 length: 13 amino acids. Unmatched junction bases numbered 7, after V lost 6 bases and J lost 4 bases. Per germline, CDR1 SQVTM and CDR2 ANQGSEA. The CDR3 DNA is TGCAGCGTCGTCCTGGACAGGGTCTATGGCTACACCTTC. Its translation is CSVVLDRVYGYTF. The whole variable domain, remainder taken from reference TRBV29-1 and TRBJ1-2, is SAVISQKPSRDICQRGTSLTIQCQVDSQVTMMFWYRQQPGQSLTLIATANQGSEATYESGFVIDKFPISRPNLTFSTLTVSNMSPEDSSIYLCSVVLDRVYGYTFGSGTRLTVV.

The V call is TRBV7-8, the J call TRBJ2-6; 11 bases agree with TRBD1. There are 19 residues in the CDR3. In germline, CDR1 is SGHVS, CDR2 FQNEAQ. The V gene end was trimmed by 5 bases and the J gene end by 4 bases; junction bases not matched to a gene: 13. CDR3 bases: TGTGCCAGCAGCCCACGGTCCGGACAGGGGGCGACCGGGGCCAACGTCCTGACTTTC. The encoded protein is CASSPRSGQGATGANVLTF.

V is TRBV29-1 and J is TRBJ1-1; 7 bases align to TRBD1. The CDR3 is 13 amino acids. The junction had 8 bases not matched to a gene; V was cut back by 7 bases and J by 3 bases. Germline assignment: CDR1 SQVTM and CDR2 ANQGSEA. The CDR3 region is CSASTGEDTEAFF. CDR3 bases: TGCAGCGCTTCAACAGGGGAGGACACTGAAGCTTTCTTT.

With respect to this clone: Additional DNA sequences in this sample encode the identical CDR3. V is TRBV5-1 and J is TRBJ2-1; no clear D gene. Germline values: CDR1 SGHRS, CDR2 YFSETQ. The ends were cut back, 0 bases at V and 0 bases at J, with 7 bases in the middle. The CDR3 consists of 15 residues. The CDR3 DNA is TGCGCCAGCAGCTTGGAGGCAGTCTCCTACAATGAGCAGTTCTTC. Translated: CASSLEAVSYNEQFF.

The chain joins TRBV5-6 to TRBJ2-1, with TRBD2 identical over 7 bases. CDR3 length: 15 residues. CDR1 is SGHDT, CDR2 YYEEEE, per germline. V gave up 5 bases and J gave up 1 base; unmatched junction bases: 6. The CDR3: CASRLAGASYNEQFF. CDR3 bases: TGTGCCAGCAGGTTAGCGGGTGCGTCCTACAATGAGCAGTTCTTC.

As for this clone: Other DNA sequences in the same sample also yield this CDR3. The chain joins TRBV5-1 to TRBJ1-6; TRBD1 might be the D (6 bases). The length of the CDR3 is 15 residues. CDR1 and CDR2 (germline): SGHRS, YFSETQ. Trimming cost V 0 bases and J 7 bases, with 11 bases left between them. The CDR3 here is CASSLVAGANSPLHF. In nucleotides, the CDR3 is TGCGCCAGCAGCTTGGTCGCGGGGGCAAATTCACCCCTCCACTTT.

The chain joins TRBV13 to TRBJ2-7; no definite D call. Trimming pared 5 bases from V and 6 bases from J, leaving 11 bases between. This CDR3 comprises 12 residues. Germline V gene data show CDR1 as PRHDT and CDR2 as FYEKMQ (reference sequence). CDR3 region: CASSDLRGEQYF. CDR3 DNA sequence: TGTGCCAGCAGCGACCTCCGCGGCGAGCAGTACTTC.

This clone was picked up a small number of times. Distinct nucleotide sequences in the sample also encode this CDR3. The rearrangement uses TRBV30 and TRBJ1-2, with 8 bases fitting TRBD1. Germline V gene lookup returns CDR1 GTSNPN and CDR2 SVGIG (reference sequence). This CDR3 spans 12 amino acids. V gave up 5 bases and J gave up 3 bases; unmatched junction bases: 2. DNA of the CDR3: TGTGCCTGGGGACAGGGTGACTATGGCTACACCTTC. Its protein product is CAWGQGDYGYTF.

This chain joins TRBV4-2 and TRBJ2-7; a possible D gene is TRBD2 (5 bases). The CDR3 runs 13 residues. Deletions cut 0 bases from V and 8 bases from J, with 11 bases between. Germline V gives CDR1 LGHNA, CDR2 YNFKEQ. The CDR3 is CASSQERDSKQYF. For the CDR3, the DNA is TGTGCCAGCAGCCAAGAGAGGGATAGCAAGCAGTACTTC.

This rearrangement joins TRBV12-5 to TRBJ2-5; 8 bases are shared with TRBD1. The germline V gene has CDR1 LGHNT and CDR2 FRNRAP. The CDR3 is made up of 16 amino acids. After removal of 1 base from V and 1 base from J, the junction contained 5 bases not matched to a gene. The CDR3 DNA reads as TGTGCTAGTGGTTTGGGGCAGGGGGCCCCCCAAGAGACCCAGTACTTC. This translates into CASGLGQGAPQETQYF.

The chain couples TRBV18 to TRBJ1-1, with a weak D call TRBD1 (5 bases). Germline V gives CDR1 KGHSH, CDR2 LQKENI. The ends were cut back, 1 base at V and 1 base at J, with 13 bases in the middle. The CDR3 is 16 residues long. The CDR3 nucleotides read TGTGCCAGCTCACCACGGCAGGGAGCAAGGAACACTGAAGCTTTCTTT. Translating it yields CASSPRQGARNTEAFF.

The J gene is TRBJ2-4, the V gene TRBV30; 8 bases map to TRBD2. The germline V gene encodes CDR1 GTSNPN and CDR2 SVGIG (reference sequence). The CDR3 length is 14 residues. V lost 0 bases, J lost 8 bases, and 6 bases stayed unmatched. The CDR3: CAWSVPGGGDIQYF. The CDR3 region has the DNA TGTGCCTGGAGTGTTCCGGGAGGGGGGGACATTCAGTACTTC.

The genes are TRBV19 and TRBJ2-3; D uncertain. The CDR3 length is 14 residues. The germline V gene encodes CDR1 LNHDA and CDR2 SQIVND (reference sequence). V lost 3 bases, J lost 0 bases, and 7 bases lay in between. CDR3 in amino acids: CASSIDGSTDTQYF. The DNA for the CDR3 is TGTGCCAGTAGTATCGACGGGAGCACAGATACGCAGTATTTT.

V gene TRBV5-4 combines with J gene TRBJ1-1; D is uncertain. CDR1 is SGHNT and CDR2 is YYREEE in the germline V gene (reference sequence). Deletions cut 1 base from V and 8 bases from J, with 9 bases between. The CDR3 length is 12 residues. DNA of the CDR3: TGTGCCAGCAGCTTGTCGGAAGGGGAAGCTTTCTTT. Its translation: CASSLSEGEAFF.

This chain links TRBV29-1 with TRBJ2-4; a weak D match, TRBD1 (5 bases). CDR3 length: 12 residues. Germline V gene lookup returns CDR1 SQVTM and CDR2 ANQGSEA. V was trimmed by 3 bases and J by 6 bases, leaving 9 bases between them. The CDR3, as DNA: TGCAGCGTTGACCAGGGATCAAACATTCAGTACTTC. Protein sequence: CSVDQGSNIQYF.

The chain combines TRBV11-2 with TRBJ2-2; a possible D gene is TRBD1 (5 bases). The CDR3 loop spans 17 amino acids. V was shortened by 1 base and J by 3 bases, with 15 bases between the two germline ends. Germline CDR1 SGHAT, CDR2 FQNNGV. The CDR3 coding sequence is TGTGCCAGCAGCTTAGTAAAAGGGCAGGGCTACACCGGGGAGCTGTTTTTT. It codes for CASSLVKGQGYTGELFF.

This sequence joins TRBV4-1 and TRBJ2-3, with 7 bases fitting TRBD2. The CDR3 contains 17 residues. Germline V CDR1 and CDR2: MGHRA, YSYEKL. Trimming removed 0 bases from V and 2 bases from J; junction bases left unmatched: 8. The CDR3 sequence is CASSQEKSSGATDTQYF. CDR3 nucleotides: TGCGCCAGCAGCCAAGAGAAATCCAGCGGGGCCACAGATACGCAGTATTTT.

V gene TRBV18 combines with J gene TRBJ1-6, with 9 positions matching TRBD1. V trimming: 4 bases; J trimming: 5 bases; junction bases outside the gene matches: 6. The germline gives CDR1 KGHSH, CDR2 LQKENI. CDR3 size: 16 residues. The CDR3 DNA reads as TGTGCCAGCTCACGATACGGGACAGGGAATAATTCACCCCTCCACTTT. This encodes CASSRYGTGNNSPLHF.